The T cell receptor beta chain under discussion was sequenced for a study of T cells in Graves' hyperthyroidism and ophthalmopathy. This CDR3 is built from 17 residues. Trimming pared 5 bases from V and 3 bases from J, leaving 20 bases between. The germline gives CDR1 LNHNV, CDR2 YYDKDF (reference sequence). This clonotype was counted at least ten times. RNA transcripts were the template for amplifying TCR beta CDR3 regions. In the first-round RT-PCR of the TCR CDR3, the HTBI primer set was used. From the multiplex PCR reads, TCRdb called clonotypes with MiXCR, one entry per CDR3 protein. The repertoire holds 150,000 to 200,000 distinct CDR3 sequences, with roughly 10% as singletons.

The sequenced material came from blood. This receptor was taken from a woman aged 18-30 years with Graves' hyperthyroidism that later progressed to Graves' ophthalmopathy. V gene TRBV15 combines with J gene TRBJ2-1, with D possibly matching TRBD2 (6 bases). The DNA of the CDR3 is TGTGCCACCAGCCCCCGAGGGGTGGGGACTCTCTACAATGAGCAGTTCTTC. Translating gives CATSPRGVGTLYNEQFF. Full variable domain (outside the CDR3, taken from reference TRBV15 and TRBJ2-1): DAMVIQNPRYQVTQFGKPVTLSCSQTLNHNVMYWYQQKSSQAPKLLFHYYDKDFNNEADTPDNFQSRRPNTSFCFLDIRSPGLGDTAMYLCATSPRGVGTLYNEQFFGPGTRLTVL.